This TCR beta chain was observed in a study of blood T cell repertoires in COVID-19. Study-wide background: From T cells, B-cell-depleted T cells, or PBMCs came the material, which was cDNA or gDNA.

TCRdb's copy holds only in-frame clones and misses some; the assay was immunoSEQ multiplex PCR. The table shows about 270,000 clones, with 86% occurring only once. Trimming stripped 5 bases from V and 4 bases from J, with 17 bases between. Germline values: CDR1 MDHEN, CDR2 SYDVKM. The CDR3 is 15 amino acids. The TCR originated in a middle-aged man with active or convalescent COVID-19. Sequenced input: peripheral blood. J is TRBJ1-2 and V is TRBV28; perhaps TRBD1 as D (5 bases). The CDR3 bases are TGTGCCAGCAGTGGTCAGGGCGGGGTGAGCTATGGCTACACCTTC. This codes for CASSGQGGVSYGYTF.